This T cell receptor (beta chain) was sequenced in a study of T-cell reconstitution after alpha-beta-depleted transplantation in children. Trimming at V came to 0 bases and at J to 4 bases, leaving 7 bases not matched to a gene. CDR1 and CDR2 (germline): DFQATT, SNEGSKA (reference sequence). This CDR3 is built from 16 residues. This clonotype was picked up many times. Unique molecular identifiers were used to barcode this TCRbeta library. TCRdb re-called the PCR reads through MiXCR, storing one row per CDR3 protein. The sample contains some 590,000 distinct CDR3 sequences, over 9.5% of which appear only once.

The material sequenced was PBMCs from the stem cell graft donor, taken from the stem cell graft. The receptor was derived from a human donor who donated a stem cell graft to a child with acute myeloid leukemia. The J gene is TRBJ1-3, the V gene TRBV20-1; the match to TRBD1 covers 9 bases. The CDR3 here is CSARENGQGTGNTIYF. Here the CDR3 DNA reads TGCAGTGCTAGAGAGAACGGACAGGGGACCGGAAACACCATATATTTT.